This T cell receptor beta chain was recovered during a study of patients and donors after allogeneic stem cell transplantation. One entry per CDR3 protein, called by TCRdb with MiXCR from the RT-PCR reads. The table records roughly 1,900 distinct CDR3 sequences, around 1.7% of them present only once. This clonotype is deemed medium-sized. Trimming took off 3 bases at V and 0 bases at J, with 11 bases between the two ends. The length of the CDR3 is 15 residues. The germline V gene has CDR1 SGHRS and CDR2 YFSETQ. The sequenced sample was blood, either unsorted or a sorted T cell fraction (not recorded which). The chain couples TRBV5-1 to TRBJ2-3; D perhaps matches TRBD1 (5 bases). The sequence came from a human donor who was either an allogeneic HSCT recipient or a stem cell or donor lymphocyte infusion donor (not recorded which). It is not recorded whose cells these are; they may come from a transplant donor. The CDR3 region is CASSSSRVSTDTQYF. The CDR3 bases are TGCGCCAGCAGCTCGTCCAGGGTTAGCACAGATACGCAGTATTTT.